This paragraph covers one T cell receptor (beta chain) sequence. Antigen unknown. These data come from a study of cytomegalovirus exposure and HLA in healthy donors. Findings and limits, study-wide: A classifier reportedly called cytomegalovirus status with high sensitivity and specificity.

The PCR was carried out with 60 Vbeta primers and 13 Jbeta primers. TCRdb keeps only in-frame clones here, not all; method: immunoSEQ multiplex PCR. The table has about 150,000 clones, about 79% seen once; the top ten hold roughly 0.69%. CDR3 length: 14 amino acids. Germline V gene lookup returns CDR1 SEHNR and CDR2 FQNEAQ (reference sequence). The V and J ends lost 5 bases and 0 bases respectively, with 10 bases between them. Sample: PBMCs. The chain has TRBV7-9 and TRBJ1-1, with D perhaps TRBD1 (6 bases). This TCR derives from a male donor in good health and CMV-seronegative. The CDR3 region has the DNA TGTGCCAGCAGCATAGACAGGATGAACACTGAAGCTTTCTTT. This translates into CASSIDRMNTEAFF.